This T cell receptor beta chain was obtained from a study of T cell repertoires in cytomegalovirus infection (dated by TCRdb to between 2018 and 2021). Regarding the study in general: The peptide stimulations were aimed at well-studied HLA-B-restricted epitopes as well as recently identified HLA-C-restricted CMV epitopes, whose presentation resists viral immunomodulation. The HLA type of each donor mattered for the analysis, because public TCR beta signatures pointed to carriage of CMV infection along with the matching HLA type.

Points on this clonotype: No antigen is known for it. No base-level quality is on record; no much larger clone is a single base apart.

Including the terminal cysteine and valine, the CDR3 comprises 15 residues. Just CDR3 DNA is preserved here, 45 bases in frame from base 1. V is pared back by 5 bases and J by 0 bases, with 14 bases lying between the germline termini. From a lookup of the germline V gene, CDR1 and CDR2 are SGHVT and SQSDAQ. The treatment or condition label, as the study defines it: in vitro stimulation with specific CMV peptide epitopes to enrich CMV-specific T cells. The research as a whole found: In both this cohort and an independent roughly 350-donor cohort, the cumulative frequency of public TCR beta family members distinguished carriers of CMV infection plus the relevant HLA type. The ex vivo response was dominated by HLA-C-restricted CMV-specific TCR beta clonotypes, which also provided the single most frequent clonotype in two of eight donors.

The sample was run on an Illumina HiSeq 1500. The raw public data were reprocessed by TCRdb itself: fastp quality trimming at Q25, MiXCR clonotype calling, in-frame beta chains only. Each entry merges the rows of one CDR3 protein and shows their most common DNA and genes. The sample data list about a million distinct CDR3 sequences, and 31% of these were observed just once. Of the sample, roughly 13% is held by the ten largest clones. The sequences come from cultured CD8+ T cells from PBMCs, collected from culture after CMV antigen stimulation. The chain couples TRBV7-4 to TRBJ2-7; a tentative D call is TRBD2 (5 bases match). This TCR was recovered from a human donor in good health (CMV status not recorded). Some clones in this sample may be carry-over from other donors' samples. The CDR3 has the sequence CASSIWIGSSYEQYV. The nucleotides read TGTGCCAGCAGCATCTGGATAGGGAGCTCCTACGAGCAGTACGTC.